This entry lists 26 T cell receptor beta chains sequenced from one sample in a study of T-cell reconstitution after alpha-beta-depleted transplantation in children. It was with unique molecular identifiers that the TCRbeta library was prepared. TCRdb independently ran MiXCR on the PCR reads; one entry per CDR3 protein. The sample has a few hundred thousand distinct CDR3 sequences, 18% seen once. Sequenced here: PBMCs from the stem cell graft donor, sampled from the stem cell graft. The receptors shown here come from a human donor who donated a stem cell graft to a child with acute lymphoblastic leukemia.

This clonotype was seen repeatedly, ten times or more. V gene TRBV12-3 or TRBV12-4 combines with J gene TRBJ1-2; D is ambiguous. The CDR3 runs to 15 residues. Deletions cut 1 base from V and 4 bases from J, with 13 bases between. CDR3 sequence (DNA): TGTGCCAGCAGTTTAGTGCCAGAACCTGTCTATGGCTACACCTTC. Protein: CASSLVPEPVYGYTF.

The chain has TRBV7-6 and TRBJ1-1, with 12 positions matching TRBD1. The CDR3 sequence is 19 residues long. Trimming removed 0 bases from V and 4 bases from J; junction bases left unmatched: 12. Germline CDR1 and CDR2: SGHVS and FNYEAQ. The CDR3 DNA sequence: TGTGCCAGCAGCTTAGCCTTCTCCGGGACAGGGGGCGAAGGCACTGAAGCTTTCTTT. This codes for CASSLAFSGTGGEGTEAFF.

This clonotype was seen only a few times. The CDR3 DNA follows: TGTGCCAGCAGCCCTCTCCCGGACAGCGGTTTCTATGGCTACACCTTC. Protein product: CASSPLPDSGFYGYTF. The chain uses TRBV7-8 and TRBJ1-2, with TRBD1 as a possible D gene (6 bases). V shed 5 bases and J shed 4 bases, with 20 bases lying between them. This CDR3 is 16 amino acids long. Germline V gene lookup returns CDR1 SGHVS and CDR2 FQNEAQ.

The chain joins TRBV27 to TRBJ2-3; D ambiguous. The CDR3 is made up of 13 amino acids. CDR1 and CDR2 (germline): MNHEY, SMNVEV (reference sequence). The V and J ends lost 3 bases and 0 bases respectively, with 4 bases between them. In DNA form, the CDR3 reads TGTGCCAGCAGTTTTCATAGCACAGATACGCAGTATTTT. Protein product: CASSFHSTDTQYF.

This chain joins TRBV5-1 and TRBJ2-2; the D is unclear. The CDR3 covers 13 residues. Germline V CDR1 and CDR2: SGHRS, YFSETQ. The V gene lost 0 bases and the J gene lost 6 bases, with 6 bases spanning the gap. The CDR3 DNA reads TGCGCCAGCAGCTTGGGCCGGTCCGGGGAGCTGTTTTTT. Translated: CASSLGRSGELFF.

This clonotype was observed a handful of times. The chain recombines TRBV9 with TRBJ2-1; possible D gene TRBD2, 6 bases. The V gene's germline CDR1 is SGDLS and CDR2 YYNGEE. There are 13 residues in the CDR3. V gave up 3 bases and J gave up 16 bases, with 20 bases separating them. CDR3 nucleotides: TGTGCCAGCAGCGCGGGAGATGGGCTTCCCCAATTCTTC. Amino acids: CASSAGDGLPQFF.

There are a few counts of this clonotype. The chain employs TRBV5-1 and TRBJ1-1; 8 bases line up with TRBD1. Germline V gene sequence: CDR1 SGHRS, CDR2 YFSETQ. The CDR3 covers 15 residues. Trimming at V came to 3 bases and at J to 7 bases, leaving 11 bases not matched to a gene. CDR3 loop: CASSSQVGTGNEAFF. Here the CDR3 DNA reads TGCGCCAGCAGCTCACAAGTCGGGACAGGTAATGAAGCTTTCTTT.

Only a few counts were recorded for this clonotype. V usage is TRBV7-9 and J usage is TRBJ2-7; no clear D gene. Germline V gene data show CDR1 as SEHNR and CDR2 as FQNEAQ (reference sequence). CDR3 length: 16 residues. V dropped 5 bases and J dropped 2 bases, with 19 bases sitting between them. CDR3 amino acids: CASSPSAAEGTYEQYF. For the CDR3, the DNA is TGTGCCAGCAGCCCTAGTGCGGCAGAAGGGACCTACGAGCAGTACTTC.

This clonotype was recorded only once. The V and J genes are TRBV7-6 and TRBJ2-1, with D maybe TRBD2 (5 bases). The germline CDR1 and CDR2 sequences are SGHVS and FNYEAQ. The CDR3 covers 17 residues. Trimming left V 4 bases short and J 0 bases short, with 16 bases between. CDR3 nucleotide sequence: TGTGCCAGCAGCTCGCCGAGCGGCGAGAGCTCCTACAATGAGCAGTTCTTC. Protein sequence: CASSSPSGESSYNEQFF.

In its sample, this clonotype was seen a few times. CDR3 protein: CASSVGLGTGEKLFF. For the CDR3, the DNA is TGTGCCAGCAGCGTAGGTTTGGGGACCGGTGAAAAACTGTTTTTT. V gene TRBV9 combines with J gene TRBJ1-4; the D gene is possibly TRBD1 (5 bases). Trimming pared 0 bases from V and 7 bases from J, leaving 13 bases between. Germline-derived CDR1 and CDR2 are SGDLS and YYNGEE. The CDR3 contains 15 residues.

V gene TRBV5-1 combines with J gene TRBJ1-2; D may be TRBD1 (6 bases). This CDR3 is 17 amino acids long. Trimming took off 3 bases at V and 4 bases at J, with 22 bases between the two ends. Germline lookup yields CDR1 SGHRS and CDR2 YFSETQ. CDR3 coding DNA: TGCGCCAGCAGCTCCGACCAAATGACAGGTCCCCTCTATGGCTACACCTTC. This gives the protein CASSSDQMTGPLYGYTF. Together with reference TRBV5-1 and TRBJ1-2, the CDR3 gives the full variable domain: KAGVTQTPRYLIKTRGQQVTLSCSPISGHRSVSWYQQTPGQGLQFLFEYFSETQRNKGNFPGRFSGRQFSNSRSEMNVSTLELGDSALYLCASSSDQMTGPLYGYTFGSGTRLTVV.

A word on this clonotype: A read error may explain this, as a much larger clone is one base away. The conserved closing phenylalanine or tryptophan is absent in this CDR3, likely reflecting a read error. This chain uses TRBV3-1 with TRBJ2-7; 11 bases map to TRBD2. V gave up 5 bases and J gave up 2 bases; unmatched junction bases: 2. CDR1 is LGHDT, CDR2 YNNKEL, per germline (reference sequence). This CDR3 has 14 residues. The CDR3, as DNA: TGTGCCAGCAGCTCGACTAGCGGGGCCTACGAGCAGTACCTC. Amino acid sequence: CASSSTSGAYEQYL.

The chain uses TRBV7-8 and TRBJ2-3; tentatively, D is TRBD1 or TRBD2 (5 bases each). This CDR3 comprises 14 residues. V lost 1 base, J lost 7 bases, and 12 bases lay in between. Germline values: CDR1 SGHVS, CDR2 FQNEAQ. CDR3 loop: CASSLGGSKNTQYF. The CDR3 coding sequence is TGTGCCAGCAGCTTAGGGGGGAGTAAGAATACGCAGTATTTT.

This clonotype was seen a few times. The chain joins TRBV5-5 to TRBJ2-1, with 7 bases lining up with TRBD2. V lost 7 bases, J lost 2 bases, and 6 bases stayed unmatched. Germline lookup yields CDR1 SGHKS and CDR2 YYEKEE (reference sequence). There are 14 residues in the CDR3. The CDR3, as DNA: TGTGCCAGCCTTCTAGCGGACGCCTACAATGAGCAGTTCTTC. Amino acid sequence: CASLLADAYNEQFF.

The chain is built from TRBV7-3 and TRBJ1-1; D uncertain. V lost 3 bases and J lost 2, with 13 bases in between. Germline V CDR1 and CDR2: SGHTA, FQGTGA. The CDR3 spans 15 residues. The CDR3 loop is CASSFGRGSNTEAFF. CDR3 in DNA: TGTGCCAGCAGCTTTGGGCGGGGAAGTAACACTGAAGCTTTCTTT.

In its sample, this clonotype was seen once. The chain employs TRBV5-1 and TRBJ2-2; TRBD2 aligns across 13 bases. This CDR3 region has 17 residues. Germline V gene lookup returns CDR1 SGHRS and CDR2 YFSETQ. After removal of 4 bases from V and 3 bases from J, the junction contained 6 bases not matched to a gene. The CDR3 DNA sequence: TGCGCCAGCAGCCCCCGGACTAGCGGGAGATACACCGGGGAGCTGTTTTTT. Its translation is CASSPRTSGRYTGELFF.

This clonotype has at least ten counts. The V and J genes are TRBV20-1 and TRBJ2-2; 9 nucleotides line up with TRBD2. The J segment lost 7 bases and the V segment lost 2 bases, leaving 2 bases of the junction unmatched. CDR1 is DFQATT and CDR2 is SNEGSKA in the germline V gene (reference sequence). The CDR3 spans 13 residues. CDR3 region: CSARRREGGELFF. Written as DNA, the CDR3 is TGCAGTGCTAGAAGGCGGGAGGGCGGGGAGCTGTTTTTT.

The chain couples TRBV20-1 to TRBJ2-1; 7 nucleotides align to TRBD2. The germline V gene has CDR1 DFQATT and CDR2 SNEGSKA (reference sequence). V dropped 3 bases and J dropped 3; count of bases not matched to a gene: 11. The CDR3 has 16 amino acids. The DNA of the CDR3 is TGCAGTGCTAGGGGTACACAAGGACTAGACTACAATGAGCAGTTCTTC. Its protein product is CSARGTQGLDYNEQFF.

This chain links TRBV4-1 with TRBJ1-6; D may be TRBD1 (5 bases). The CDR3 extends over 14 amino acids. The germline V and J ends were trimmed by 1 base and 7 bases, with 8 bases remaining between them. Germline values: CDR1 MGHRA, CDR2 YSYEKL. CDR3 amino acids: CASSQGGKNSPLHF. CDR3 bases: TGCGCCAGCAGCCAAGGGGGGAAAAATTCACCCCTCCACTTT.

The gene calls are TRBV5-1 and TRBJ2-1, with 11 positions matching TRBD2. The CDR3 is 16 amino acids. Per the germline V gene, CDR1 is SGHRS and CDR2 is YFSETQ. J gave up 4 bases and V 2 bases, and 5 bases lay outside the gene matches. CDR3 sequence (DNA): TGCGCCAGCAGCTTTCGGACTAGCGGGCGTTACAATGAGCAGTTCTTC. This codes for CASSFRTSGRYNEQFF.

This clonotype was counted between two and nine times. The V gene is TRBV5-1, the J gene TRBJ1-4; 11 bases are a match to TRBD1. Germline trimming cut 4 bases from V and 12 bases from J; bases unmatched to any gene: 11. Germline lookup yields CDR1 SGHRS and CDR2 YFSETQ. The CDR3 spans 15 residues. CDR3 residues: CASSGGTGGVQELFF. The CDR3 coding sequence is TGCGCCAGCAGCGGAGGGACAGGGGGTGTTCAGGAACTGTTTTTT.

This clonotype has just a few counts. J is TRBJ2-5 and V is TRBV4-2; D is ambiguous. The V and J ends lost 0 bases and 1 base respectively, with 15 bases between them. Germline CDR1 is LGHNA and CDR2 is YNFKEQ. This CDR3 contains 17 residues. The CDR3 bases are TGTGCCAGCAGCCAAGACGGCCCTCCGCTTCTCCAAGAGACCCAGTACTTC. It encodes CASSQDGPPLLQETQYF.

This clonotype showed up just a few times. The V and J genes are TRBV15 and TRBJ2-3, with D hard to call. The V and J ends lost 11 bases and 13 bases respectively, with 22 bases between them. The CDR3 totals 12 residues. Germline loops: CDR1 LNHNV, CDR2 YYDKDF (reference sequence). In DNA, the CDR3 is TGTGCCGCCGACTTCCTAGGATGTTGGGAGTATTTT. Its protein is CAADFLGCWEYF.

The chain is built from TRBV19 and TRBJ1-2; D gene ambiguous. The CDR3 is 14 amino acids. Trimming took 6 bases from V and 0 from J, leaving 11 bases between them. CDR1 and CDR2 from the germline V gene are LNHDA and SQIVND (reference sequence). The CDR3 DNA follows: TGTGCCAGTAGCTACAGCCTTCCTAACTATGGCTACACCTTC. This codes for CASSYSLPNYGYTF.

J is TRBJ2-7 and V is TRBV28; D could derive from TRBD1 or TRBD2 (5 bases each). V was cut by 6 bases and J by 1 base, with 10 bases left in between. The CDR3 contains 13 residues. Germline-derived CDR1 and CDR2 are MDHEN and SYDVKM. As DNA, the CDR3 is TGTGCCAGCAGGGGGGTGGGATCCTACGAGCAGTACTTC. Its protein product is CASRGVGSYEQYF.

The rearrangement links TRBV13 to TRBJ2-7; D is perhaps TRBD2 (6 bases). This CDR3 spans 14 amino acids. V lost 5 bases and J 5 bases, leaving 16 bases between the germline ends. Germline V gene lookup returns CDR1 PRHDT and CDR2 FYEKMQ (reference sequence). CDR3 sequence: CASSGPGLPNEQYF. CDR3 DNA sequence: TGTGCCAGCAGCGGTCCGGGACTCCCGAACGAGCAGTACTTC.